This T cell receptor (beta chain) originates from a study of Ad26.COV2.S vaccination and SARS-CoV-2 variants. Assay: immunoSEQ multiplex PCR; the TCRdb copy retains only in-frame clones and omits some. Of about 350,000 clones in the sample, about 88% were seen once. The treatment: around 19 received Ad26.COV2.S at low or high dose, single or two shots; 5 received placebo; per-sample allocation not given. Repertoires come from day 63 after the first vaccine or placebo injection. The sample came from a Boston adult aged 18-55 years. Expressing Wuhan-strain SARS-CoV-2 spike, an Ad26 vector served as the vaccine. This CDR3 contains 13 residues. Trimming left V 6 bases short and J 0 bases short, with 6 bases between. Germline CDR1 MNHEY, CDR2 SVGAGI.

This sample comprised peripheral blood, obtained in a trial of Ad26.COV2.S vaccine versus placebo. The receptor's source is a person between 18 and 59 years old who received the Ad26.COV2.S COVID-19 vaccine or a placebo. This chain uses TRBV6-5 with TRBJ2-1, with D unclear. The CDR3, as DNA: TGTGCCAGCAGGAGGAGCTCCTACAATGAGCAGTTCTTC. Amino acid sequence: CASRRSSYNEQFF.